This T cell receptor beta chain was documented in a study of vaccination effects on CD4 cells after COVID-19. Study summary: Expansion with viral peptide pools was applied to antigen-specific CD4+ T cells by the ViraFEST assay prior to sequencing.

With respect to this clone: Its specificity is unknown.

Subsequent to roughly 10 days of culture, CD4+ T cells were isolated. Recipients of the vaccine had no prior SARS-CoV-2 infection and negative nucleocapsid antibodies. The data were produced by immunoSEQ multiplex PCR, yet TCRdb's version contains in-frame clones alone and is incomplete. The sample shows 20,000 to 25,000 clones, around 70% of them seen only once. Germline V gene data show CDR1 as SGHRS and CDR2 as YFSETQ. V was cut by 4 bases and J by 7 bases, with 17 bases left in between. This CDR3 spans 15 amino acids. The receptor's source is a human donor who received a COVID-19 vaccine. The chain couples TRBV5-1 to TRBJ1-4; D is ambiguous. This specimen was CD4+ T cells from PBMCs cultured without peptide, taken before COVID-19 vaccination. The CDR3 here is CASSLQRVRAEKLFF. CDR3 sequence (DNA): TGCGCCAGCAGCCTGCAACGGGTTCGGGCTGAAAAACTGTTTTTT.